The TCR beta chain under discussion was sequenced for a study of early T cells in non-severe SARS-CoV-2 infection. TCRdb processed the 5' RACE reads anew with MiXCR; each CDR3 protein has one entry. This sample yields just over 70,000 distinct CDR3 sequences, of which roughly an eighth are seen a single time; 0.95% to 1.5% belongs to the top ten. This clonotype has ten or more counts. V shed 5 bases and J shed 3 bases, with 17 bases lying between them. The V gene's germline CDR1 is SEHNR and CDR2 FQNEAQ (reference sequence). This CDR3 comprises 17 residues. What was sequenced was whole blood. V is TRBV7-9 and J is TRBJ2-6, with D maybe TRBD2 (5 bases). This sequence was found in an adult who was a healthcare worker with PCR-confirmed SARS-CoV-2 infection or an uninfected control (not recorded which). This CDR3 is CASSGTLTGSGANVLTF. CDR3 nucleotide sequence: TGTGCCAGCAGCGGTACCCTGACTGGGAGTGGGGCCAACGTCCTGACTTTC.